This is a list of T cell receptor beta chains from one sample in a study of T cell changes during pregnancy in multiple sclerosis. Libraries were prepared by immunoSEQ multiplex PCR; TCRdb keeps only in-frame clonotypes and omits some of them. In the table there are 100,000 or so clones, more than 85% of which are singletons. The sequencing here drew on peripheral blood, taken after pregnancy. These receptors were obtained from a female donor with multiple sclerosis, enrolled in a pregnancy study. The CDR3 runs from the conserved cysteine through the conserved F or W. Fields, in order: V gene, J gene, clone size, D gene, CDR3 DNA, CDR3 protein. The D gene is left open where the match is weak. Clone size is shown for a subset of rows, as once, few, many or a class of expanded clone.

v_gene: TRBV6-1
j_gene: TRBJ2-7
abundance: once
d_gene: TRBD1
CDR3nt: TGTGCCAGCCCTAAGACAGGGGATGGGCCCTACGAGCAGTACTTC
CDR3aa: CASPKTGDGPYEQYF

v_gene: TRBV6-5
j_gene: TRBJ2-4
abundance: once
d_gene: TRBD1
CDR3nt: TGTGCCAGCAGATCTACAGGGGTAGCCAAAAACATTCAGTACTTC
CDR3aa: CASRSTGVAKNIQYF

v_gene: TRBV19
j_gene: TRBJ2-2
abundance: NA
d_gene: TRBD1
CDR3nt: TGTGCCAGTAGTCCCCGGGACAGGTGGATCACCGGGGAGCTGTTTTTT
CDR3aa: CASSPRDRWITGELFF

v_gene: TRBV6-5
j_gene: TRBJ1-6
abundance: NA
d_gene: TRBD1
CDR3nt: TGTGCCAGCGGCCTTTTAGAGGGGGCCAAATCACCCCTCCACTTT
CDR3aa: CASGLLEGAKSPLHF

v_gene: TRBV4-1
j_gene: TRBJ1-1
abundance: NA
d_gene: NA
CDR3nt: TGCGCCAGCAGCCATCGGGGGATCGGAAACACTGAAGCTTTCTTT
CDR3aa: CASSHRGIGNTEAFF

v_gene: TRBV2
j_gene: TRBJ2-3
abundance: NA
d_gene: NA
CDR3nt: TGTGCCAGCACGGACACTACCACAGATACGCAGTATTTT
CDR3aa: CASTDTTTDTQYF

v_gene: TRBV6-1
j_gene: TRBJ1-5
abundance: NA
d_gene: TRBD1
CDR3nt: TGTGCCAGCAGTGAATACGGACAGGGGAATCAGCCCCAGCATTTT
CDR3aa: CASSEYGQGNQPQHF

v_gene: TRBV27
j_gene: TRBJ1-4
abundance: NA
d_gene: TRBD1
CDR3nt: TGTGCCAGCAGTTTATCCGGGACAGGGGGCATTAATGAAAAACTGTTTTTT
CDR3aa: CASSLSGTGGINEKLFF

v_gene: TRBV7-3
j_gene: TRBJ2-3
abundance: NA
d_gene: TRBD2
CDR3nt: TGTGCCAGCAGCCGTATAGCGGGGGCAGGGGATACGCAGTATTTT
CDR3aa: CASSRIAGAGDTQYF

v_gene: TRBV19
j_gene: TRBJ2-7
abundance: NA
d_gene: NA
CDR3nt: TGTGCCAGTAGTATACACAGCTCCTACGAGCAGTACTTC
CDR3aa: CASSIHSSYEQYF

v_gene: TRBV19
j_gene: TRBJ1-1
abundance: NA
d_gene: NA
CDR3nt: TGTGCCAGTATCCCCAGGGACACAGGCACTGAAGCTTTCTTT
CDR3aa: CASIPRDTGTEAFF

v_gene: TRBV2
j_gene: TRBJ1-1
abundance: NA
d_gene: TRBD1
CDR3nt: TGTGCCAGCATACCAGGGGGATGGACTGAAGCTTTCTTT
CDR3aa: CASIPGGWTEAFF

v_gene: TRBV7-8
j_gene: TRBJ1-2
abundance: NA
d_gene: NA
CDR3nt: TGTGCCAGCAGCTCCTGGAGTTATTATGGCTACACCTTC
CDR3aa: CASSSWSYYGYTF

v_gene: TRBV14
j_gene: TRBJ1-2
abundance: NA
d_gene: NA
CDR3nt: TGTGCCAGCAGCCAAGCCCCGGGATTCTATGGCTACACCTTC
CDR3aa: CASSQAPGFYGYTF

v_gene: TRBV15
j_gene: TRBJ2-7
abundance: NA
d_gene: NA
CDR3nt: TGTGCCACCAGCAGAGATATGGGCGGGGGCCAAATTTACGAGCAGTACTTC
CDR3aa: CATSRDMGGGQIYEQYF

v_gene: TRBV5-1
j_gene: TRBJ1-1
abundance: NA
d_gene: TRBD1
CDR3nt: TGCGCCAGCAGCTTGGCCCTTTCTAGGACAGGGGGGTTGAACACTGAAGCTTTCTTT
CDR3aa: CASSLALSRTGGLNTEAFF

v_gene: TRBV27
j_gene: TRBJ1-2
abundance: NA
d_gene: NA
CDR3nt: TGTGCCAGCAGTACCCGCAAACCCCCCCCAGGGGCGCGAGGCTACACCTTC
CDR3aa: CASSTRKPPPGARGYTF

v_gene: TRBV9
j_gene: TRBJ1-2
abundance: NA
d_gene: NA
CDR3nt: TGTGCCAGCAGCGCTAGAGCGGAAGAGGCCTATAACTATGGCTACACCTTC
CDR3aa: CASSARAEEAYNYGYTF

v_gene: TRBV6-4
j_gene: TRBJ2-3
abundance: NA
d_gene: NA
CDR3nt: TGTGCCAGCAGTGAAGGGGAATCAGATACGCAGTATTTT
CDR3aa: CASSEGESDTQYF

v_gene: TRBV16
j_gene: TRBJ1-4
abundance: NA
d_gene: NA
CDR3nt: TGTGCCAGCAGCCAAAGCGCAACTAATGAAAAACTGTTTTTT
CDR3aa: CASSQSATNEKLFF

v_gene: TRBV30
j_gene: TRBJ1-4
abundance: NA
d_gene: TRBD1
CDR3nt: TGTGCCTGGGCCTTACAGGGGCTTAATGAAAAACTGTTTTTT
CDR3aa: CAWALQGLNEKLFF

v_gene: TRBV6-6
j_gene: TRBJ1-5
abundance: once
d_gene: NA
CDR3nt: TGTGCCAGCAGTAGTACAGGGATGGTGCAGCCCCAGCATTTT
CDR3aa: CASSSTGMVQPQHF

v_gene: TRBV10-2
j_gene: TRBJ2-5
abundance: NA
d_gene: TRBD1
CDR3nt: TGCGCCAGCGGAACCGCCGGGACAGGGGGTGAGACCCAGTACTTC
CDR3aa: CASGTAGTGGETQYF

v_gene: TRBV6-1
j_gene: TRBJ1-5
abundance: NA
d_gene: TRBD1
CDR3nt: TGTGCCAGCAGTGGACAGGGGGCAGCGCAGCCCCAGCATTTT
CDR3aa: CASSGQGAAQPQHF

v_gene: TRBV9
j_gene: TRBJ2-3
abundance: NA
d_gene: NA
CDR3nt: TGTGCCAGCAGCGCGACTAGCACAGATACGCAGTATTTT
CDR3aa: CASSATSTDTQYF

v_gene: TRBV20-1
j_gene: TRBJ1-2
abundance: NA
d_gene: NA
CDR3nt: TGCAGTGCTAGTCCTAGGCATGGCTACACCTTC
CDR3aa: CSASPRHGYTF

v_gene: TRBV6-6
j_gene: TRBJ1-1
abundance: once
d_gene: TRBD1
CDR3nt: TGTGCCAGCAGTTCCTCCTCAGGGACAGGGACTGAAGCTTTCTTT
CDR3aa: CASSSSSGTGTEAFF